This TCR beta chain originates from a study of cytomegalovirus exposure and HLA in healthy donors. About the study: Of the donors genotyped, several hundred in all, less than 90% fell in the Caucasian-associated ancestry cluster.

PCR amplification relied on 60 Vbeta primers (plus 13 Jbeta primers). This table comes from immunoSEQ multiplex PCR, and its TCRdb copy is limited to in-frame clones, with some not included. Among roughly 130,000 clones, more than 65% were seen once, and the ten largest hold roughly 3%. In nominal health when sampled, donors likely had unrecorded immune exposures nonetheless. Details on this clone: The target antigen is unknown. Other DNA sequences in the same sample also yield this CDR3.

Study-wide results and caveats: Most TCR sequences were seen very rarely across donors, but some public TCRs occurred in many.

The sequence was collected from a woman aged 55-69 years in good health and CMV-seropositive. Sequenced input: PBMCs.

The CDR3: CASSQGQGANYGYTF. The CDR3 nucleotides are TGCGCCAGCAGCCAGGGTCAGGGGGCAAACTATGGCTACACCTTC. The chain joins TRBV4-1 to TRBJ1-2; 8 bases line up with TRBD1. The CDR3 extends over 15 amino acids. Germline values: CDR1 MGHRA, CDR2 YSYEKL. V was pared by 3 bases and J by 2 bases, with 5 bases of the junction left unmatched.